This T cell receptor beta chain was recovered during a study of metastatic and nonmetastatic thyroid tumors. Overall study context: Patients with malignant and benign thyroid disease provided blood and tumor or nodule tissue, whose repertoires were compared. Study-wide results and limits: Within blood and tumor, benign nodules reportedly had significantly lower TCR beta diversity than malignant thyroid tumors did.

A note on this clone: Its antigen is unknown.

In the authors' workflow: It was from CDR3 differences across clinicopathological groups that a distant-metastasis classifier for papillary thyroid cancer was built. TCRdb re-called the PCR reads with MiXCR. These V and J calls originate from TCRdb's pipeline instead of the authors' own analysis. The sample has some 40,000 clones; approximately 20% are singletons. Before thyroid surgery, none of the patients had received any treatment. CDR3 length equals 14 residues. The germline V gene has CDR1 SGHTA and CDR2 FQGNSA. Trimming left V 5 bases short and J 2 bases short, with 11 bases between. The chain uses TRBV7-2 and TRBJ2-3; perhaps TRBD2 as D (5 bases). The clonotype originates from a female donor with papillary thyroid cancer or a benign thyroid nodule (not recorded which). Some clones in this sample may be carry-over from other donors' samples. The sequenced sample was blood. CDR3 protein: CASSTTTSTDTQYF. Here the CDR3 DNA reads TGTGCCAGCAGCACGACTACTTCCACAGATACGCAGTATTTT. Full variable domain (rest looked up from reference TRBV7-2 and TRBJ2-3): GAGVSQSPSNKVTEKGKDVELRCDPISGHTALYWYRQSLGQGLEFLIYFQGNSAPDKSGLPSDRFSAERTGGSVSTLTIQRTQQEDSAVYLCASSTTTSTDTQYFGPGTRLTVL.